This T cell receptor (beta chain) emerged from a study of blood T cell repertoires in COVID-19. Profiled with immunoSEQ multiplex PCR; TCRdb holds only in-frame clones, not every one. Of 300,000 to 350,000 clones in the sample, 80% to 90% were seen once. Across under 25 US areas, participants ranged in age from about 18 to 90 years. Participants had their cohort set by participant-reported clinical history. Deletions cut 2 bases from V and 3 bases from J, with 11 bases between. The CDR3 totals 14 residues. Per germline, CDR1 MGHRA and CDR2 YSYEKL. This chain uses TRBV4-1 with TRBJ2-7; possibly TRBD1 for D (7 bases). The TCR comes from a man aged 25 to 40 who had recovered from COVID-19. The sequenced sample was PBMCs or T cells enriched from blood (not recorded which). The CDR3 DNA is TGCGCCAGCAGCCAATACAGGGGAGGCTACGAGCAGTACTTC. The encoded protein is CASSQYRGGYEQYF.